This entry describes one TCR beta chain. Its cognate antigen has yet to be identified. No clone much larger than this one lies a single base away; base qualities are absent. The entry originates in a study of T cell responses to AZD1222 COVID-19 vaccine (dated by TCRdb to the early 2020s). At the level of the whole study: AZD1222 recipients whose second dose came at about 4 weeks and those whose second dose came at about 12 weeks were combined into one group, since spike-specific TCR depth and breadth did not differ between the two schedules. Enrollment into the trials was organized by age into subgroups of 18-55, 56-69 and 70-plus years, and those subgroups contained 148, 28 and 57 TCR-sequenced participants, respectively. A total of about 240 trial participants underwent TCR sequencing, of whom about 200 received two doses of AZD1222 and about 25 received two doses of the MenACWY control vaccine.

The time point label corresponds to: baseline before first vaccination. Vaccinee samples came from UK trials COV001 and COV002, including a single-blind randomized controlled phase 2/3 trial of AZD1222 (ChAdOx1 nCoV-19) in healthy adults. Trial participant PBMC samples were collected at day 0 and day 28 after the second dose for TCRbeta chain sequencing. What the research found in general, with its limitations: Conclusions about previously exposed vaccinees were limited because only six AZD1222 recipients were SARS-CoV-2 seropositive at baseline. CD4 TCRs associated with the vaccine covered the entire spike protein, and the dominant responses were in regions 160-218 and 743-854. After two AZD1222 doses, spike-specific TCR breadth and depth were significantly higher than at day 0 and than in MenACWY recipients. Because no day 14 peak-response samples were available, repertoires were characterized only after the peak T cell response. Nearly half of unique spike-specific TCRs reportedly recognized epitopes outside regions mutated in the B.1.351 and B.1.1.7 variants. Participants were mostly white British, with more females than males. The authors suggested clonal diversity may have been underestimated. In the small 56-69-year group, the increase in depth fell short of significance, most likely because of low power.

The CDR3 regions of human TCRbeta chains were subjected to immunosequencing. The paper's processing steps were these. TCRs in the repertoires were compared against a reference library of SARS-CoV-2-specific TCRs that had been generated with the MIRA antigen-specificity platform. Breadth meant the fraction of unique TCRs that were SARS-CoV-2-associated, whereas depth meant the fraction of total T cells that were SARS-CoV-2-associated. Using the MIRA data, every spike-specific TCR was mapped to the spike region that the TCR reacted to and assigned to either a CD4 or a CD8 class. Log10-transformed breadth and depth values were compared by one-way ANOVA with Sidak's multiple comparisons tests. TCRdb took over this immuneACCESS table, retaining in-frame rearrangements with V and J assigned. Such tables are incomplete; in checked studies, under half of the missing clones stem from an unresolved V gene, and the remainder is unexplained. The D gene and trimming were derived from the DNA, and the V and J assignments and clone size from that table. Across this sample there are 95,000 to 110,000 clones, with roughly 87% seen only once. The ten biggest clones cover around 4.5% of the sample.

Its CDR3 holds 16 amino acids, cysteine through phenylalanine. The entry retains the CDR3 DNA only, 48 bases that are in frame from base 1. V lost 3 bases and J lost 0 bases, and the count of bases not matched to a germline gene is 9. CDR1 DFQATT and CDR2 SNEGSKA are derived from the germline V gene (reference sequence). The sequence was collected from an adult in good health. The sample in question was peripheral blood, obtained on day 0 of AZD1222 vaccination. The chain is encoded by TRBV20-1 joined to TRBJ2-5, with TRBD2 identical over 8 junction bases. In nucleotide form, the sequence is TGCAGTGCTAGTTCGGGTAGCGGGGACTACCAAGAGACCCAGTACTTC. It is translated as CSASSGSGDYQETQYF.